These 21 T cell receptor beta chains came from one sample sequenced in a study of blood T cell repertoires in COVID-19. Sequenced by immunoSEQ multiplex PCR; TCRdb stores in-frame clones only, minus some. Of about 240,000 clones in the sample, about 86% were seen once. The specimen was peripheral blood. The source of these receptors is a woman of 80 years or more with acute or convalescent COVID-19.

This clone was counted only a few times. The rearrangement links TRBV19 to TRBJ2-7, with D maybe TRBD1 (5 bases). V dropped 2 bases and J dropped 4 bases, with 15 bases sitting between them. CDR3 length equals 15 residues. Germline lookup yields CDR1 LNHDA and CDR2 SQIVND (reference sequence). The CDR3 is CASSIILGQRYEQYF. The DNA for the CDR3 is TGTGCCAGTAGTATAATTCTGGGGCAGAGATACGAGCAGTACTTC.

There are many counts of this clone. The genes are TRBV2 and TRBJ1-3, with a possible D match to TRBD1 (5 bases). CDR3 length: 21 residues. Trimming shortened V by 8 bases and J by 4 bases, and 36 bases separated the two germline ends. In germline, CDR1 is SNHLY, CDR2 FYNNEI. The CDR3 bases are TGTGCCAGCGCCCGGATGGGCGGGGGAGCTTCACCTACCCTTAAGGGAAACACCATATATTTT. Translated: CASARMGGGASPTLKGNTIYF.

V gene TRBV6-6 combines with J gene TRBJ2-3; TRBD1 aligns across 10 bases. This CDR3 region has 15 residues. The germline CDR1 and CDR2 sequences are MNHNY and SVGAGI (reference sequence). Trimming cost V 7 bases and J 4 bases; bases outside gene matches: 8. CDR3 loop: CASTDRGRMADTQYF. CDR3 nucleotide sequence: TGTGCCAGCACCGACAGGGGGCGCATGGCAGATACGCAGTATTTT.

This sequence joins TRBV7-8 and TRBJ2-7, with 8 positions matching TRBD1. CDR3 length equals 16 residues. Germline-derived CDR1 and CDR2 are SGHVS and FQNEAQ. The ends lost 1 base at V and 3 bases at J; junction bases unmatched: 8. The CDR3 bases are TGTGCCAGCAGCTTAGAGGACAGGGTCCCCCTCTACGAGCAGTACTTC. Its protein is CASSLEDRVPLYEQYF. Full variable domain (outside the CDR3, taken from reference TRBV7-8 and TRBJ2-7): GAGVSQSPRYKVAKRGQDVALRCDPISGHVSLFWYQQALGQGPEFLTYFQNEAQLDKSGLPSDRFFAERPEGSVSTLKIQRTQQEDSAVYLCASSLEDRVPLYEQYFGPGTRLTVT.

The J gene is TRBJ1-3, the V gene TRBV5-1; D is possibly TRBD1 (5 bases). The CDR3 spans 14 residues. Per germline, CDR1 SGHRS and CDR2 YFSETQ. V was shortened by 0 bases and J by 4 bases, with 8 bases between the two germline ends. This CDR3 is CASSLGTQGNTIYF. Here the CDR3 DNA reads TGCGCCAGCAGCTTGGGGACACAGGGAAACACCATATATTTT.

The gene calls are TRBV4-1 and TRBJ1-6; D call uncertain. The germline CDR1 and CDR2 sequences are MGHRA and YSYEKL. V lost 4 bases to trimming and J lost 7 bases, with 17 bases between them. The CDR3 length is 16 residues. The DNA of the CDR3 is TGCGCCAGCAGCCCACAGTCCGGTATCGGAAATTCACCCCTCCACTTT. Amino acids: CASSPQSGIGNSPLHF.

The chain has TRBV2 and TRBJ1-5; TRBD1 matches at 7 bases. With V trimmed by 6 bases and J by 0 bases, 5 bases remained unmatched. Germline V gene lookup returns CDR1 SNHLY and CDR2 FYNNEI. The CDR3 is 15 residues long. CDR3 region: CASRGTAYSNQPQHF. CDR3 nucleotide sequence: TGTGCCAGCAGGGGGACAGCATATAGCAATCAGCCCCAGCATTTT.

V gene TRBV12-3 or TRBV12-4 combines with J gene TRBJ1-1; possibly TRBD1 for D (5 bases). The V end was cut by 3 bases, the J end by 5 bases, with 10 bases between. CDR3 length: 13 amino acids. CDR3 sequence reads: CASSFRDGTEAFF. In nucleotides, the CDR3 is TGTGCCAGCAGTTTCAGGGATGGTACTGAAGCTTTCTTT.

The chain uses TRBV6-2 or TRBV6-3 and TRBJ2-7, with TRBD2 matching over 11 bases. Germline assignment: CDR1 MNHEY and CDR2 SVGEGT. V was pared by 5 bases and J by 0 bases, with 18 bases of the junction left unmatched. This CDR3 region has 20 residues. CDR3 loop: CASSLPTGGTSGGLSYEQYF. CDR3 coding DNA: TGTGCCAGCAGTCTACCCACCGGGGGAACTAGCGGGGGCCTCTCCTACGAGCAGTACTTC.

The chain links TRBV19 to TRBJ1-1; 7 nucleotides agree with TRBD1. The CDR3 totals 15 residues. V was pared by 3 bases and J by 0 bases, with 4 bases of the junction left unmatched. Germline CDR1 and CDR2: LNHDA and SQIVND (reference sequence). This CDR3 is CASSIQTGMNTEAFF. In nucleotides, the CDR3 is TGTGCCAGTAGTATTCAGACAGGGATGAACACTGAAGCTTTCTTT.

The chain couples TRBV6-5 to TRBJ2-7; 9 positions match TRBD1. This CDR3 region has 16 residues. Germline CDR1 MNHEY, CDR2 SVGAGI. J gave up 2 bases and V 0 bases, and 5 bases lay outside the gene matches. CDR3 sequence (DNA): TGTGCCAGCAGTTACTCCGGACAGGGGTCCACCTACGAGCAGTACTTC. Its translation: CASSYSGQGSTYEQYF.

The chain links TRBV18 to TRBJ1-4, with a possible D match to TRBD1 (5 bases). CDR1 KGHSH and CDR2 LQKENI come from the germline V gene. Trimming took off 2 bases at V and 3 bases at J, with 7 bases between the two ends. This CDR3 spans 14 amino acids. The CDR3 DNA is TGTGCCAGCTCACCAGGGGCCTCTAATGAAAAACTGTTTTTT. Amino acids: CASSPGASNEKLFF.

CDR3 loop: CASSAEELGKNIQYF. Here the CDR3 DNA reads TGTGCCAGCAGCGCTGAGGAGTTGGGCAAAAACATTCAGTACTTC. This sequence joins TRBV11-2 and TRBJ2-4; D remains unclear. Trimming took off 5 bases at V and 3 bases at J, with 14 bases between the two ends. CDR3 size: 15 residues. Germline V gene lookup returns CDR1 SGHAT and CDR2 FQNNGV.

There are a few counts of this clone. The V and J genes are TRBV11-2 and TRBJ1-4; D is unclear. This CDR3 spans 15 amino acids. CDR1 is SGHAT and CDR2 is FQNNGV in the germline V gene. V dropped 5 bases and J dropped 3 bases, with 13 bases sitting between them. Here the CDR3 DNA reads TGTGCCAGCAGCCCCCGCGGGGAAGCTAATGAAAAACTGTTTTTT. Amino acids: CASSPRGEANEKLFF.

This clone was recorded a few times. The chain couples TRBV2 to TRBJ2-1; 9 bases fit TRBD2. Germline values: CDR1 SNHLY, CDR2 FYNNEI. The CDR3 contains 12 residues. The trim removed 11 bases at V and 3 bases at J, leaving 2 bases unmatched. Here the CDR3 DNA reads TGTGCCTTAGCGGGGGACTACAATGAGCAGTTCTTC. It is translated as CALAGDYNEQFF.

The rearrangement joins TRBV9 to TRBJ1-1, with no clear D. This CDR3 region has 13 residues. Germline V gives CDR1 SGDLS, CDR2 YYNGEE. V gave up 0 bases and J gave up 8 bases, with 11 bases separating them. The CDR3 here is CASSVATVGEAFF. In DNA, the CDR3 is TGTGCCAGCAGCGTAGCTACCGTCGGGGAAGCTTTCTTT.

The rearrangement joins TRBV11-1 to TRBJ2-2; a weak D match, TRBD1 (6 bases). The CDR3 has 14 amino acids. Germline assignment: CDR1 SGHAT and CDR2 FQDESV (reference sequence). V was shortened by 5 bases and J by 1 base, with 8 bases between the two germline ends. The DNA for the CDR3 is TGTGCCAGCAGCCCGGGACAGAACACCGGGGAGCTGTTTTTT. This translates into CASSPGQNTGELFF.

The chain combines TRBV5-1 with TRBJ2-3; TRBD2 might be the D (6 bases). Germline values: CDR1 SGHRS, CDR2 YFSETQ. V shed 4 bases and J shed 3 bases, with 9 bases lying between them. The CDR3 consists of 13 residues. For the CDR3, the DNA is TGCGCCAGCAGCCAGGCGGGGACAGATACGCAGTATTTT. Amino acids: CASSQAGTDTQYF.

V usage is TRBV6-6 and J usage is TRBJ2-3; D is possibly TRBD1 (6 bases). V lost 9 bases to trimming and J lost 2 bases, with 9 bases between them. The germline gives CDR1 MNHNY, CDR2 SVGAGI (reference sequence). CDR3 size: 12 residues. The CDR3 nucleotides read TGTGCCAGTAACAGGGCCACAGATACGCAGTATTTT. Its protein product is CASNRATDTQYF.

The chain links TRBV14 to TRBJ1-2; perhaps TRBD1 as D (5 bases). This CDR3 spans 14 amino acids. Germline CDR1 reads SGHDN; CDR2 reads FVKESK. The V and J ends lost 4 bases and 0 bases respectively, with 9 bases between them. The CDR3 here is CASSPSRANYGYTF. For the CDR3, the DNA is TGTGCCAGCAGCCCCTCCAGGGCTAACTATGGCTACACCTTC.

The chain links TRBV2 to TRBJ1-5; TRBD1 might be the D (5 bases). V shed 2 bases and J shed 3 bases, with 8 bases lying between them. Per germline, CDR1 SNHLY and CDR2 FYNNEI. The CDR3 runs to 14 residues. CDR3 DNA sequence: TGTGCCAGCAGTGAACAGGGAATCAATCAGCCCCAGCATTTT. As protein: CASSEQGINQPQHF. The variable domain in full, with the rest retrieved from reference TRBV2 and TRBJ1-5, is EPEVTQTPSHQVTQMGQEVILRCVPISNHLYFYWYRQILGQKVEFLVSFYNNEISEKSEIFDDQFSVERPDGSNFTLKIRSTKLEDSAMYFCASSEQGINQPQHFGDGTRLSIL.